The following is a TCR beta chain sequence with its context. Its cognate antigen is unknown. Expressed TCRB transcripts were sequenced, since all the RNA that had been isolated was reverse transcribed. Using immunoSEQ multiplex PCR, the repertoire was profiled, and TCRdb retains in-frame clones only, with some absent. This sample carries fewer than 400,000 clones, 9.3% of them seen once, and the ten largest clones take 1%. Germline V CDR1 and CDR2: SGHRS, YFSETQ. The CDR3 spans 14 residues. Deletions cut 4 bases from V and 0 bases from J, with 8 bases between. The sample belongs to a study of beta chain features in type 1 diabetes. Overall study results and limits: In comparison with healthy donors, patients had naive, central memory and Treg TCRB repertoires that appeared more similar. Moderate but significant shortening of TCRB CDR3s was recorded in all four CD4+ subsets from Type 1 diabetes patients.

The clonotype was recovered from a young man with type 1 diabetes. The gene calls are TRBV5-1 and TRBJ2-4; possibly TRBD1 for D (6 bases). Material for sequencing was central memory CD4+ T cells from blood. For the CDR3, the DNA is TGCGCCAGCAGCGAACAGGGAGCCAAAAACATTCAGTACTTC. Translating gives CASSEQGAKNIQYF.